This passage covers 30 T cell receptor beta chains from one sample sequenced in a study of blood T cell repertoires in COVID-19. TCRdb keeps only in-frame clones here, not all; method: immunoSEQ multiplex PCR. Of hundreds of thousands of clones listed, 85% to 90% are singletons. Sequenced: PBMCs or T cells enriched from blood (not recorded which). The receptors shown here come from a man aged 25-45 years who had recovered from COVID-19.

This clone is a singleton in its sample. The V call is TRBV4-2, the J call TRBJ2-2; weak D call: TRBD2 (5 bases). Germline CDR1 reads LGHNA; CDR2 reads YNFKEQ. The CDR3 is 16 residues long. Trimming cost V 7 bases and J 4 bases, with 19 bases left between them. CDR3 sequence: CASTPRTGEGTGELFF. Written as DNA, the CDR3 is TGTGCCAGCACCCCTCGGACGGGTGAGGGCACCGGGGAGCTGTTTTTT.

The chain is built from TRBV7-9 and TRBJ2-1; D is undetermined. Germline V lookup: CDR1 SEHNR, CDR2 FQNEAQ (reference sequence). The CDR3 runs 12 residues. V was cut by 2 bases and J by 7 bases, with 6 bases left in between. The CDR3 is CASSLSRNEQFF. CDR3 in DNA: TGTGCCAGCAGCTTAAGCAGGAATGAGCAGTTCTTC.

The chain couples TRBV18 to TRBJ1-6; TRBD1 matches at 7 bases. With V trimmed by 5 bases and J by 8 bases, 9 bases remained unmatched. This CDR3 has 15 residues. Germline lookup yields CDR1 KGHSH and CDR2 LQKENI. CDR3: CASSVQGLSDSPLHF. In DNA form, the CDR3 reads TGTGCCAGCTCAGTACAGGGGTTGTCGGATTCACCCCTCCACTTT.

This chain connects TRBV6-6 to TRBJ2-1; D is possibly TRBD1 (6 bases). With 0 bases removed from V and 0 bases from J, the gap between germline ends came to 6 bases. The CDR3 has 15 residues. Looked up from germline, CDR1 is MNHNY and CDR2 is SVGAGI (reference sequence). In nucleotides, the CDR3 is TGTGCCAGCAGTTACTCGACAGGCTCCTACAATGAGCAGTTCTTC. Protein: CASSYSTGSYNEQFF.

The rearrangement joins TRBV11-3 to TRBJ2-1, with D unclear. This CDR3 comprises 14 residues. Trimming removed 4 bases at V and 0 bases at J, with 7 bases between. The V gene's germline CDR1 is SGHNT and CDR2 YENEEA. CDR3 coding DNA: TGTGCCAGCAGCTCAGCGAGCTCCTACAATGAGCAGTTCTTC. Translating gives CASSSASSYNEQFF.

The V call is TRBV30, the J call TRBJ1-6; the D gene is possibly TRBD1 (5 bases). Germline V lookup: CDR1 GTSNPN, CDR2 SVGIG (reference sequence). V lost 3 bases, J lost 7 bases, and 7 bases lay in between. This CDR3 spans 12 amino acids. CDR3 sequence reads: CAWRAGNSPLHF. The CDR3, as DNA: TGTGCCTGGAGGGCAGGGAATTCACCCCTCCACTTT.

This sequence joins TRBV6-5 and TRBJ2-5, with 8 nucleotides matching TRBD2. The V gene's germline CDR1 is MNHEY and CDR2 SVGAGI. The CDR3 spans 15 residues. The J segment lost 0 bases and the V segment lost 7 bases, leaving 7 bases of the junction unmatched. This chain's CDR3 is CASKPGLGNQETQYF. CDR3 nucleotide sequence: TGTGCCAGCAAACCGGGACTAGGTAACCAAGAGACCCAGTACTTC.

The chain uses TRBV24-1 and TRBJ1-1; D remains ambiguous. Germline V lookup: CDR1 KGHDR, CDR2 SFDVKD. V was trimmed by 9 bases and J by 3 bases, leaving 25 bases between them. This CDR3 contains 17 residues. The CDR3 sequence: CATANSPTLTGDTEAFF. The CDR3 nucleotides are TGTGCCACCGCCAACAGTCCAACGCTTACCGGGGACACTGAAGCTTTCTTT.

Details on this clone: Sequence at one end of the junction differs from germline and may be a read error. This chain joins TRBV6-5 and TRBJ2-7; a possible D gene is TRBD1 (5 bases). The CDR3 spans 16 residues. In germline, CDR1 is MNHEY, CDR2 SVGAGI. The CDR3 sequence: CASSYSKTAWTYEQYF. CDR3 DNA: TGTGCCAGCAGCTACTCAAAGACAGCTTGGACCTACGAGCAGTACTTC.

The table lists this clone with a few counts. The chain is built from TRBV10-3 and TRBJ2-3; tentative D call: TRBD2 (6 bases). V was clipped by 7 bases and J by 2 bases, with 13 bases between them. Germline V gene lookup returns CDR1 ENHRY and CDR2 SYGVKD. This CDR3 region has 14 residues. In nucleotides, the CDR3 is TGTGCCATCAACCAGCGGGTAGACACAGATACGCAGTATTTT. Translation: CAINQRVDTDTQYF.

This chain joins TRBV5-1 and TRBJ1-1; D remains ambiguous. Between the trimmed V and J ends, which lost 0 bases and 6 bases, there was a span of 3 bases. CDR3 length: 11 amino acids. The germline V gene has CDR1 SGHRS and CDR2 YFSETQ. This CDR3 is CASSLGAEAFF. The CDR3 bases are TGCGCCAGCAGCTTGGGCGCTGAAGCTTTCTTT.

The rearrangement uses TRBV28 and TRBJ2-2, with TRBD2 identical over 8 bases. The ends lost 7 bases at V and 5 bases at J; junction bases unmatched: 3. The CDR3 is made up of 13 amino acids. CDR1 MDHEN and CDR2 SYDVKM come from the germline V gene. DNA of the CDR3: TGTGCCAGCACCACGGGGGGGACCGGGGAGCTGTTTTTT. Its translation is CASTTGGTGELFF.

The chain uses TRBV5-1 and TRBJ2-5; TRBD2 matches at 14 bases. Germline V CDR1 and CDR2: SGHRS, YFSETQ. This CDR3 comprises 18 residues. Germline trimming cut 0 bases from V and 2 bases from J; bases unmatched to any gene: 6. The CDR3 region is CASSLGGTSGRWQETQYF. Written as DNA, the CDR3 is TGCGCCAGCAGCTTGGGAGGGACTAGCGGGAGATGGCAAGAGACCCAGTACTTC.

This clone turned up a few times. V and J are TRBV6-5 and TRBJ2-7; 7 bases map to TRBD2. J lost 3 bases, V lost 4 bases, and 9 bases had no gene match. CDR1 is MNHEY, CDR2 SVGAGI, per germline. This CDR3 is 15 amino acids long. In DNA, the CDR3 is TGTGCCAGCAGTTGGGGACTAAGCCGGAGCTACGAGCAGTACTTC. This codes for CASSWGLSRSYEQYF.

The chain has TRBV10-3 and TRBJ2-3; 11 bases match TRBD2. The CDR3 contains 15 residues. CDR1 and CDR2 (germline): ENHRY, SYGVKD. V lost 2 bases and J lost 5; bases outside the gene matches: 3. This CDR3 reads CAISEVAGGIDTQYF. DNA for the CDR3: TGTGCCATCAGTGAGGTAGCGGGAGGGATAGATACGCAGTATTTT.

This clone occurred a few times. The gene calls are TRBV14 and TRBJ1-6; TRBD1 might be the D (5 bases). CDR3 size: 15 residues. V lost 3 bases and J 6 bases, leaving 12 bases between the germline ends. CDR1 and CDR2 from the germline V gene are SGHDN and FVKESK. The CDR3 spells CASSQSRGFNSPLHF. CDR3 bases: TGTGCCAGCAGCCAGTCCCGGGGGTTTAATTCACCCCTCCACTTT. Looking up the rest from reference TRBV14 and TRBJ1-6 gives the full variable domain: EAGVTQFPSHSVIEKGQTVTLRCDPISGHDNLYWYRRVMGKEIKFLLHFVKESKQDESGMPNNRFLAERTGGTYSTLKVQPAELEDSGVYFCASSQSRGFNSPLHFGNGTRLTVT.

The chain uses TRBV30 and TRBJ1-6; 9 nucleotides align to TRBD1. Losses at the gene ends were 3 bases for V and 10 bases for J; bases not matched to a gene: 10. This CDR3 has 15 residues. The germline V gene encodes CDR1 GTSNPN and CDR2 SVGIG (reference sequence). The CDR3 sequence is CAWSGVQGARSPLHF. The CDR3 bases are TGTGCCTGGAGCGGGGTACAGGGGGCTAGGTCACCCCTCCACTTT.

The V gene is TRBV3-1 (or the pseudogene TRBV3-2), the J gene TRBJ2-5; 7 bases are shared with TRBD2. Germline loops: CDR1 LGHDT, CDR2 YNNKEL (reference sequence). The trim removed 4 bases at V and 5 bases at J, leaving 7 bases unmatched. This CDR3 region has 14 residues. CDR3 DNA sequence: TGTGCCAGCAGCCCCTGGGAGGGGCGGGAGACCCAGTACTTC. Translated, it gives CASSPWEGRETQYF.

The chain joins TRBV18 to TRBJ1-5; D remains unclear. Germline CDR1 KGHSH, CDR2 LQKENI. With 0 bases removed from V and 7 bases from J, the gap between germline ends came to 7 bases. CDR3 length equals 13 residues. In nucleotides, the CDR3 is TGTGCCAGCTCACCACCGTTCCAACAGCCCCAGCATTTT. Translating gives CASSPPFQQPQHF.

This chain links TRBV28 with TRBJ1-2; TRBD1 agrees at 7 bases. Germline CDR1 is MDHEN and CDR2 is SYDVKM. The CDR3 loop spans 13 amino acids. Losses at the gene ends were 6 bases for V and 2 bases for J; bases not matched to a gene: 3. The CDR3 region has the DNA TGTGCCAGCAGGCAGGGACAGAACTATGGCTACACCTTC. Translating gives CASRQGQNYGYTF.

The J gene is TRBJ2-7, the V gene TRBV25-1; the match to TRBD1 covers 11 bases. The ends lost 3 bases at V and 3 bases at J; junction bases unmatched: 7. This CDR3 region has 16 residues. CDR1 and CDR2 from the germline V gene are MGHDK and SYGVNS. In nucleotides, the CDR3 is TGTGCCAGCAGTGAGAGTTTAGGGACAGGGGGCTACGAGCAGTACTTC. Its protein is CASSESLGTGGYEQYF.

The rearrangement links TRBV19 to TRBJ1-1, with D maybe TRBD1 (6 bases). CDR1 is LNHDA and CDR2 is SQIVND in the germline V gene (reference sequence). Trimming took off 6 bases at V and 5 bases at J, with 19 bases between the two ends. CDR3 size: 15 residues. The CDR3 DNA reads TGTGCCAGTAGCAAACTCCTACAGGGAGAGACTGAAGCTTTCTTT. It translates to CASSKLLQGETEAFF. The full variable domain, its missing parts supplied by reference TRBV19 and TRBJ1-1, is DGGITQSPKYLFRKEGQNVTLSCEQNLNHDAMYWYRQDPGQGLRLIYYSQIVNDFQKGDIAEGYSVSREKKESFPLTVTSAQKNPTAFYLCASSKLLQGETEAFFGQGTRLTVV.

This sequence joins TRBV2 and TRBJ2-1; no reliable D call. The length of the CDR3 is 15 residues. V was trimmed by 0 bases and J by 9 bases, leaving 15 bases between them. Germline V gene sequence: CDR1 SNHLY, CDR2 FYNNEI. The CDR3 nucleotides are TGTGCCAGCAGTGAAGCCACAGCCTCGACGAGTGAGCAGTTCTTC. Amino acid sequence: CASSEATASTSEQFF.

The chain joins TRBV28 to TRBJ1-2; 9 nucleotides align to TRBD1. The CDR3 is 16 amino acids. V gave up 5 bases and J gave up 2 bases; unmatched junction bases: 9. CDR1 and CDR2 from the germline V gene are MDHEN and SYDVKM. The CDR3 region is CASSITGQGLNYGYTF. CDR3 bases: TGTGCCAGCAGTATCACTGGACAGGGGCTGAACTATGGCTACACCTTC.

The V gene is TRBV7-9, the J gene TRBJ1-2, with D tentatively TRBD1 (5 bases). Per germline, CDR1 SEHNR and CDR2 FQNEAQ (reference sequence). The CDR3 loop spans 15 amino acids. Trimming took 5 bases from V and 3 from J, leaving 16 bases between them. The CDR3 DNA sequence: TGTGCCAGCAGCCTTCCCGGAGGGGAGGACTATGGCTACACCTTC. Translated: CASSLPGGEDYGYTF.

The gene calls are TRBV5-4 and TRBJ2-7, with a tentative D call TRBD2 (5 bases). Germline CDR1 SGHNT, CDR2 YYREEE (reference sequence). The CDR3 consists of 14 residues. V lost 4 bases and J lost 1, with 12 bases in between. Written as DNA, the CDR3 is TGTGCCAGCAGCCTCTACGGGGAGTCCTACGAGCAGTACTTC. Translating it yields CASSLYGESYEQYF.

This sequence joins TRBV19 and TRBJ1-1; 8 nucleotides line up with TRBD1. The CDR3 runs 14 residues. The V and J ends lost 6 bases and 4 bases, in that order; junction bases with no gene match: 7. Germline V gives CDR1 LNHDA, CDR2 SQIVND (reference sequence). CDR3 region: CASRVTGAATEAFF. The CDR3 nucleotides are TGTGCCAGTAGGGTGACAGGGGCGGCCACTGAAGCTTTCTTT.

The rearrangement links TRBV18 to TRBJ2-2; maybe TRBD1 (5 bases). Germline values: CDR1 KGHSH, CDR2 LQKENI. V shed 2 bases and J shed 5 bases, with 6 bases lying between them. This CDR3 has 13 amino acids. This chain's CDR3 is CASSPGHTGELFF. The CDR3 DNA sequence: TGTGCCAGCTCACCAGGACATACCGGGGAGCTGTTTTTT.

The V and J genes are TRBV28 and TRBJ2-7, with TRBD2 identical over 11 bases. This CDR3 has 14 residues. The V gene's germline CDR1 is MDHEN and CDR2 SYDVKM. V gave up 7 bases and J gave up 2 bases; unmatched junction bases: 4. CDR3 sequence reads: CASTSSGRTYEQYF. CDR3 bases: TGTGCCAGCACCTCTAGCGGGAGGACCTACGAGCAGTACTTC. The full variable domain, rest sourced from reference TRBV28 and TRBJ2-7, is DVKVTQSSRYLVKRTGEKVFLECVQDMDHENMFWYRQDPGLGLRLIYFSYDVKMKEKGDIPEGYSVSREKKERFSLILESASTNQTSMYLCASTSSGRTYEQYFGPGTRLTVT.

This chain's CDR3 is CASRTGLGTEAFF. The CDR3 DNA is TGTGCCAGTAGAACAGGGTTGGGCACTGAAGCTTTCTTT. The chain is built from TRBV19 and TRBJ1-1, with D perhaps matching TRBD1 (6 bases). The V and J ends lost 6 bases and 4 bases respectively, with 12 bases between them. The CDR3 is 13 amino acids. The germline CDR1 and CDR2 sequences are LNHDA and SQIVND (reference sequence). Full variable domain (outside the CDR3, taken from reference TRBV19 and TRBJ1-1): DGGITQSPKYLFRKEGQNVTLSCEQNLNHDAMYWYRQDPGQGLRLIYYSQIVNDFQKGDIAEGYSVSREKKESFPLTVTSAQKNPTAFYLCASRTGLGTEAFFGQGTRLTVV.